This T cell receptor (beta chain) was observed in a study of technical replicates of blood from a handful of donors. The CDR3 length is 14 residues. Trimming removed 4 bases at V and 3 bases at J, with 14 bases between. Germline V CDR1 and CDR2: SGHDT, YYEEEE. The assay was immunoSEQ multiplex PCR, and TCRdb's table has in-frame clones only and misses some. Altogether 40,000 to 60,000 clones are present, approximately 90% being singletons, with the ten largest covering about 3.9%. Sequenced input: PBMCs. This TCR came from a human donor in good health. Some clones in this sample may be carry-over from other donors' samples. The chain joins TRBV5-6 to TRBJ2-7; D unclear. CDR3 DNA sequence: TGTGCCAGCAGCGATATCCGGAGTCTCTACGAGCAGTACTTC. It is translated as CASSDIRSLYEQYF. The full variable domain, with the rest looked up from reference TRBV5-6 and TRBJ2-7, is DAGVTQSPTHLIKTRGQQVTLRCSPKSGHDTVSWYQQALGQGPQFIFQYYEEEERQRGNFPDRFSGHQFPNYSSELNVNALLLGDSALYLCASSDIRSLYEQYFGPGTRLTVT.